A selection of T cell receptor beta chains follows, all from one sample in a study of identical twins. TCRdb redid the calling of the 5' RACE reads with MiXCR, one entry per CDR3 protein. This sample has 410,000 or so distinct CDR3 sequences; about 18% occur once, and the top ten carry 9.5% to 15%. Sequencing input: naive T cells sorted from blood. Source of these receptors: a middle-aged man in good health. Both conserved end residues are part of each CDR3. The order of the fields is D gene, V gene, J gene, clone size, CDR3 DNA, CDR3 protein. D genes are given only for firm matches. Size is omitted from some rows. Given values are once, few, many or a class for expanded clones.

D gene: NA
V gene: TRBV13
J gene: TRBJ2-3
clone size: many
CDR3 DNA: TGTGCCAGCAGCTTCACCCCAGGGTCGGCAGCCACAGATACGCAGTATTTT
CDR3 protein: CASSFTPGSAATDTQYF

D gene: NA
V gene: TRBV27
J gene: TRBJ2-7
clone size: few
CDR3 DNA: TGTGCCAGCAGTCCCGTTATGAGCCTCTCCTACGAGCAGTACTTC
CDR3 protein: CASSPVMSLSYEQYF

D gene: TRBD2
V gene: TRBV6-2/TRBV6-3
J gene: TRBJ2-5
clone size: NA
CDR3 DNA: TGTGCCAGCAGTTATGGGACTAGCTCGATGAGACAAGAGACCCAGTACTTC
CDR3 protein: CASSYGTSSMRQETQYF

D gene: NA
V gene: TRBV7-9
J gene: TRBJ2-7
clone size: many
CDR3 DNA: TGTGCCAGCAGCCATGACGCGGCAGGTTATTTCTACGAGCAGTACTTC
CDR3 protein: CASSHDAAGYFYEQYF

D gene: NA
V gene: TRBV7-2
J gene: TRBJ2-5
clone size: few
CDR3 DNA: TGTGCCAGCAGCTTAGTGTCAGGGTTGAGAGAGACCCAGTACTTC
CDR3 protein: CASSLVSGLRETQYF

D gene: NA
V gene: TRBV19
J gene: TRBJ2-7
clone size: NA
CDR3 DNA: TGTGCCAGTAGTATAAGACCGGATTCCTACGAGCAGTACTTC
CDR3 protein: CASSIRPDSYEQYF

D gene: NA
V gene: TRBV20-1
J gene: TRBJ2-2
clone size: NA
CDR3 DNA: TGCAGTGCCACTAGCTCCTTGAACACCGGGGAGCTGTTTTTT
CDR3 protein: CSATSSLNTGELFF

D gene: TRBD2
V gene: TRBV6-2/TRBV6-3
J gene: TRBJ2-5
clone size: many
CDR3 DNA: TGTGCCAGCAGTTACTCGGGGACTAGCGGGAGTGCTGAGACCCAGTACTTC
CDR3 protein: CASSYSGTSGSAETQYF

D gene: NA
V gene: TRBV7-9
J gene: TRBJ2-2
clone size: once
CDR3 DNA: TGTACTCACGGATCGAACACCGGGGAGCTGTTTTTT
CDR3 protein: CTHGSNTGELFF

D gene: NA
V gene: TRBV5-1
J gene: TRBJ2-1
clone size: few
CDR3 DNA: TGCGCCAGCAGCGGGGGACCGAACGACAATGAGCAGTTCTTC
CDR3 protein: CASSGGPNDNEQFF

D gene: TRBD2
V gene: TRBV5-1
J gene: TRBJ2-1
clone size: few
CDR3 DNA: TGCGCCAGCAGCTTGCAGCGGGAGCTTTACAATGAGCAGTTCTTC
CDR3 protein: CASSLQRELYNEQFF

D gene: NA
V gene: TRBV10-3
J gene: TRBJ1-1
clone size: few
CDR3 DNA: TGTGCCATCAGTGAGCCGGGACATCAGAACACTGAAGCTTTCTTT
CDR3 protein: CAISEPGHQNTEAFF

D gene: NA
V gene: TRBV5-1
J gene: TRBJ2-2
clone size: few
CDR3 DNA: TGCGCCAGCAGCTTTTCCCACGTCGAGCTGTTTTTT
CDR3 protein: CASSFSHVELFF

D gene: TRBD2
V gene: TRBV11-2
J gene: TRBJ2-1
clone size: NA
CDR3 DNA: TGTGCCAGCAGCTGGAGAAGCGGGAGCTCCTACAATGAGCAGTTCTTC
CDR3 protein: CASSWRSGSSYNEQFF

D gene: TRBD1
V gene: TRBV4-3
J gene: TRBJ1-3
clone size: NA
CDR3 DNA: TGCGCCAGCAGCCAAGATGGGAGGGGGCGATCTGGAAACACCATATATTTT
CDR3 protein: CASSQDGRGRSGNTIYF

D gene: NA
V gene: TRBV27
J gene: TRBJ1-1
clone size: few
CDR3 DNA: TGTGCCAGCAGGTCCTCACTCGGTGAAGCTTTCTTT
CDR3 protein: CASRSSLGEAFF

D gene: NA
V gene: TRBV6-2/TRBV6-3
J gene: TRBJ2-7
clone size: many
CDR3 DNA: TGTGCCAGCACCGAGGCGGGATCAGGGTACGAGCAGTACTTC
CDR3 protein: CASTEAGSGYEQYF

D gene: TRBD2
V gene: TRBV20-1
J gene: TRBJ2-7
clone size: NA
CDR3 DNA: TGCAGTGCTGGAACTTGGACTAGCGGGAGGGATGAGCAGTACTTC
CDR3 protein: CSAGTWTSGRDEQYF

D gene: NA
V gene: TRBV28
J gene: TRBJ2-2
clone size: many
CDR3 DNA: TGTGCCAGCAGTTACGACAGGGAGGAAGCCGGGGAGCTGTTTTTT
CDR3 protein: CASSYDREEAGELFF

D gene: TRBD1
V gene: TRBV5-5
J gene: TRBJ2-7
clone size: few
CDR3 DNA: TGTGCCAGCAGCGTATCCGGGACAGTATCCTACGAGCAGTACTTC
CDR3 protein: CASSVSGTVSYEQYF

D gene: TRBD2
V gene: TRBV29-1
J gene: TRBJ2-7
clone size: many
CDR3 DNA: TGCAGCGCCTCGAGCGGGATCGGCTACGAGCAGTACTTC
CDR3 protein: CSASSGIGYEQYF

D gene: NA
V gene: TRBV5-5
J gene: TRBJ1-2
clone size: few
CDR3 DNA: TGTGCCAGCAGCTTGGGGGCAAGTAACTATGGCTACACCTTC
CDR3 protein: CASSLGASNYGYTF

D gene: TRBD1
V gene: TRBV6-1
J gene: TRBJ1-1
clone size: few
CDR3 DNA: TGTGCCAGCAGTAAGGACAGGGTATCGTGGACTGAAGCTTTCTTT
CDR3 protein: CASSKDRVSWTEAFF

D gene: TRBD2
V gene: TRBV6-1
J gene: TRBJ2-1
clone size: many
CDR3 DNA: TGTGCCAGCAGATGGGTAGCGGGTAGCTCCTACAATGAGCAGTTCTTC
CDR3 protein: CASRWVAGSSYNEQFF

D gene: NA
V gene: TRBV4-2
J gene: TRBJ2-7
clone size: NA
CDR3 DNA: TGTGCCAGCAGCCAAGTGACTAGGGTTTCCTACGAGCAGTACTTC
CDR3 protein: CASSQVTRVSYEQYF

D gene: TRBD1
V gene: TRBV7-9
J gene: TRBJ1-5
clone size: many
CDR3 DNA: TGTGCCAGCAGCTCACAGGGGCTGTTGGAGCCCCAGCATTTT
CDR3 protein: CASSSQGLLEPQHF

D gene: TRBD1
V gene: TRBV7-9
J gene: TRBJ1-1
clone size: NA
CDR3 DNA: TGTGCCAGCAGCTTATTCCTGACAGGGCCAACTGAAGCTTTCTTT
CDR3 protein: CASSLFLTGPTEAFF

D gene: TRBD2
V gene: TRBV7-6
J gene: TRBJ2-5
clone size: NA
CDR3 DNA: TGTGCCAGCAGCCAAAAACTAGCGGGGCGAGAGGGGACCCAGTACTTC
CDR3 protein: CASSQKLAGREGTQYF

D gene: NA
V gene: TRBV5-1
J gene: TRBJ1-1
clone size: many
CDR3 DNA: TGCGCCAGCAGCTTGGATAGGGGGACGAACACTGAAGCTTTCTTT
CDR3 protein: CASSLDRGTNTEAFF

D gene: TRBD1
V gene: TRBV29-1
J gene: TRBJ1-2
clone size: few
CDR3 DNA: TGCAGCGTTGAAGATTGGGGACAGGTGGTCTATGGCTACACCTTC
CDR3 protein: CSVEDWGQVVYGYTF

D gene: NA
V gene: TRBV11-2
J gene: TRBJ2-6
clone size: NA
CDR3 DNA: TGTGCCAGCATCCGTGGGGGATTCTCTGGGGCCAACGTCCTGACTTTC
CDR3 protein: CASIRGGFSGANVLTF

D gene: NA
V gene: TRBV9
J gene: TRBJ2-3
clone size: many
CDR3 DNA: TGTGCCAGCAGCGTAGCAGGGGCAGATACGCAGTATTTT
CDR3 protein: CASSVAGADTQYF

D gene: TRBD2
V gene: TRBV3-1
J gene: TRBJ2-7
clone size: NA
CDR3 DNA: TGTGCCAGCAGCTCCTATAGCGGGAGGGCCCCCTACGAGCAGTACTTC
CDR3 protein: CASSSYSGRAPYEQYF

D gene: NA
V gene: TRBV27
J gene: TRBJ2-7
clone size: NA
CDR3 DNA: TGTGCCAGCAGTTTTCGAGGGGAGGCCTACGAGCAGTACTTC
CDR3 protein: CASSFRGEAYEQYF

D gene: NA
V gene: TRBV20-1
J gene: TRBJ1-5
clone size: few
CDR3 DNA: TGCAGTGCTAGTCACAGAAAAAATCAGCCCCAGCATTTT
CDR3 protein: CSASHRKNQPQHF

D gene: NA
V gene: TRBV6-5
J gene: TRBJ2-1
clone size: few
CDR3 DNA: TGTGCCAGCAGTTACACATTTTCTGCCGGGACCTACAATGAGCAGTTCTTC
CDR3 protein: CASSYTFSAGTYNEQFF

D gene: TRBD1
V gene: TRBV7-2
J gene: TRBJ1-5
clone size: NA
CDR3 DNA: TGTGCCAGCAGCTTATCTTCCAGGGGGGCTCAGCCCCAGCATTTT
CDR3 protein: CASSLSSRGAQPQHF

D gene: NA
V gene: TRBV7-9
J gene: TRBJ2-7
clone size: few
CDR3 DNA: TGTGCCAGCAGCGCACAAGGAGGGGGGGTCTACGAGCAGTACTTC
CDR3 protein: CASSAQGGGVYEQYF

D gene: NA
V gene: TRBV4-3
J gene: TRBJ2-7
clone size: many
CDR3 DNA: TGCGCCAGCAGCCAAGACCGAATCGGGCCGTGGTTAGAGTCCTACGAGCAGTACTTC
CDR3 protein: CASSQDRIGPWLESYEQYF

D gene: TRBD1
V gene: TRBV20-1
J gene: TRBJ1-4
clone size: NA
CDR3 DNA: TGCAGTGCTAGCCGGGACAGGCTTAATGAAAAACTGTTTTTT
CDR3 protein: CSASRDRLNEKLFF

D gene: NA
V gene: TRBV12-3/TRBV12-4
J gene: TRBJ2-4
clone size: NA
CDR3 DNA: TGTGCCAGCAGTACCCCACAGCTAGCCAAAAACATTCAGTACTTC
CDR3 protein: CASSTPQLAKNIQYF

D gene: TRBD2
V gene: TRBV7-2
J gene: TRBJ2-1
clone size: few
CDR3 DNA: TGTGCCAGCAGCGGGCGACTAGCGGGAAAGTATGAGCAGTTCTTC
CDR3 protein: CASSGRLAGKYEQFF

D gene: NA
V gene: TRBV28
J gene: TRBJ2-7
clone size: many
CDR3 DNA: TGTGCCAGCAGTTTACTTAGATCCGAGCAGTACTTC
CDR3 protein: CASSLLRSEQYF

D gene: TRBD2
V gene: TRBV7-9
J gene: TRBJ2-7
clone size: many
CDR3 DNA: TGTGCCAGCAGCTTAGCGGTACTAGCGGGAGCCTCCTACGAGCAGTACTTC
CDR3 protein: CASSLAVLAGASYEQYF

D gene: NA
V gene: TRBV12-3/TRBV12-4
J gene: TRBJ1-2
clone size: many
CDR3 DNA: TGTGCCAGCAGTTCCGAGGTGAACTATGGCTACACCTTC
CDR3 protein: CASSSEVNYGYTF

D gene: TRBD1
V gene: TRBV28
J gene: TRBJ1-5
clone size: few
CDR3 DNA: TGTGCCAGCAGTACTCCGACAGGGGGCCGATATAGCAATCAGCCCCAGCATTTT
CDR3 protein: CASSTPTGGRYSNQPQHF

D gene: TRBD2
V gene: TRBV7-9
J gene: TRBJ2-7
clone size: NA
CDR3 DNA: TGTGCCAGCAGCTTTGGCCTAGCGGGAATCGAGCAGTACTTC
CDR3 protein: CASSFGLAGIEQYF

D gene: TRBD2
V gene: TRBV6-2/TRBV6-3
J gene: TRBJ2-7
clone size: many
CDR3 DNA: TGTGCCAGCAGGCGCACTAGCGGCAGCTACGAGCAGTACTTC
CDR3 protein: CASRRTSGSYEQYF

D gene: TRBD1
V gene: TRBV11-3
J gene: TRBJ2-2
clone size: NA
CDR3 DNA: TGTGCCAGCAGCTTAGTGACAGGGGGCTCCACCGGGGAGCTGTTTTTT
CDR3 protein: CASSLVTGGSTGELFF